The T cell receptor (beta chain) under discussion was sequenced for a study of STAT5B mutations in CD4+ large granular lymphocyte leukemia. Regarding the study as a whole: TRBV06-family usage was enriched in top patient clones (8/27) versus controls (2/35).

Germline V gene data show CDR1 as KGHSH and CDR2 as LQKENI. The V segment lost 1 base and the J segment 5 bases; nucleotides outside the gene matches: 6. The CDR3 is 16 amino acids. Sequenced by immunoSEQ multiplex PCR; TCRdb stores in-frame clones only, minus some. The sample shows approximately 31,000 clones, roughly 72% of them seen only once. About this clone: Its antigen is not known.

Source material: CD4+ T cells from blood buffy coats. The TCR originated in a human donor in good health. The rearrangement links TRBV18 to TRBJ2-7, with 12 bases identical to TRBD1. This CDR3 reads CASSPLTGQGADEQYF. The DNA for the CDR3 is TGTGCCAGCTCACCACTGACGGGACAGGGGGCGGACGAGCAGTACTTC.